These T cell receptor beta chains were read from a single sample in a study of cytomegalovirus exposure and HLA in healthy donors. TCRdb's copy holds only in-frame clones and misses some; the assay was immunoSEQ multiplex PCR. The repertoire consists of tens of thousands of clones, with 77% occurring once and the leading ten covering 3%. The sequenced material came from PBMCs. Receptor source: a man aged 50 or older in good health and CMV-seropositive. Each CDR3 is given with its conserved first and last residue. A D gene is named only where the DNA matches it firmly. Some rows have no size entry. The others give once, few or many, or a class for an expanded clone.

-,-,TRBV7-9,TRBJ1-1,CSSSPGTNEAFF,TGTTCCAGCAGCCCCGGGACAAATGAAGCTTTCTTT
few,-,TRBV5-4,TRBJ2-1,CASSLTSGNEQFF,TGTGCCAGCAGCTTGACCTCGGGTAATGAGCAGTTCTTC
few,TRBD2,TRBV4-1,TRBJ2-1,CASSQVLRTRDYNEQFF,TGCGCCAGCAGCCAAGTTCTCAGGACTAGAGACTACAATGAGCAGTTCTTC
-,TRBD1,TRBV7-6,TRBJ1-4,CASRRQGVGKLFF,TGTGCCAGCAGACGACAGGGGGTGGGAAAACTGTTTTTT
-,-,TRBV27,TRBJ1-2,CASSRAGDFYGYTF,TGTGCCAGCAGCCGGGCAGGGGATTTTTATGGCTACACCTTC
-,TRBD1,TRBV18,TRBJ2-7,CASSQGTAFYEQYF,TGTGCCAGCTCCCAAGGGACAGCCTTCTACGAGCAGTACTTC
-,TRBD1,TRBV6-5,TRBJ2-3,CASRRTRDSHTQYF,TGTGCCAGCAGGCGTACCCGGGACAGCCATACGCAGTATTTT
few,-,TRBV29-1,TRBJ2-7,CSVGDNSYEQYF,TGCAGCGTTGGAGACAACTCCTACGAGCAGTACTTC
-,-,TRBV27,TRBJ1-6,CASSLKIGGGSYNSPLHF,TGTGCCAGCAGTTTAAAAATCGGGGGGGGGTCCTATAATTCACCCCTCCACTTT
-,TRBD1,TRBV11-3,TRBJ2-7,CASSPETGDEQYF,TGTGCCAGCAGCCCGGAGACAGGGGACGAGCAGTACTTC
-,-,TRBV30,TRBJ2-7,CAWTLGAEQYF,TGTGCCTGGACCCTAGGTGCCGAGCAGTACTTC
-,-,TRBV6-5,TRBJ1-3,CATLREGRSGNTIYF,TGTGCCACCCTCCGGGAAGGACGCTCTGGAAACACCATATATTTT
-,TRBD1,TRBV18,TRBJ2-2,CASSPFRDRGSTGELFF,TGTGCCAGCTCACCCTTCCGGGACAGGGGGAGCACCGGGGAGCTGTTTTTT
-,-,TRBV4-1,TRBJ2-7,CASSQLRTRQSSYEQYF,TGCGCCAGCAGCCAACTGCGGACACGACAGAGCTCCTACGAGCAGTACTTC
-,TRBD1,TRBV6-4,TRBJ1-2,CASRRQGYYTF,TGTGCCAGCCGCAGACAGGGTTACTACACCTTC
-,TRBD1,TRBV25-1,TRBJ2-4,CASSHDRTGGINIQYF,TGTGCCAGCAGTCACGATAGGACAGGGGGCATAAACATTCAGTACTTC
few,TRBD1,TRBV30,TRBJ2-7,CAWSRTGVYEQYF,TGTGCCTGGAGTCGTACAGGGGTCTACGAGCAGTACTTC
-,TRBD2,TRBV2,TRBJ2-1,CASSYRGRTLSYNEQFF,TGTGCCAGCAGTTATCGCGGGAGGACCCTATCCTACAATGAGCAGTTCTTC
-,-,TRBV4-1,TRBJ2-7,CASSQVTAGFVLGTYEQYF,TGCGCCAGCAGCCAAGTAACGGCAGGGTTCGTTCTTGGGACCTACGAGCAGTACTTC
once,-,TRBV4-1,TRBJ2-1,CATTLRAGKEVQDEQFF,TGCGCCACCACCCTTAGGGCAGGGAAAGAAGTACAAGATGAGCAGTTCTTC
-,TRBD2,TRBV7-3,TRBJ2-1,CASSLGTSGRGEQFF,TGTGCCAGCAGCTTAGGGACTAGCGGGAGGGGTGAGCAGTTCTTC
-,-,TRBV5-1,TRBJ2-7,CASSLVQQAGYEQYF,TGCGCCAGCAGCTTGGTGCAACAGGCTGGCTACGAGCAGTACTTC
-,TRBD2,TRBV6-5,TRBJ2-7,CASSTLPGGYEQYF,TGTGCCAGCAGTACCCTCCCGGGAGGCTACGAGCAGTACTTC
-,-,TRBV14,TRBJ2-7,CASSPRQRPDEQYF,TGTGCCAGCAGCCCCCGACAGCGTCCCGACGAGCAGTACTTC
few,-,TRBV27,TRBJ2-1,CASREARWAYNEQFF,TGTGCCAGCAGGGAGGCTAGGTGGGCCTACAATGAGCAGTTCTTC
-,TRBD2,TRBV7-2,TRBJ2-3,CASSLSGLAGANTQYF,TGTGCCAGCAGCTTATCTGGGCTAGCGGGAGCCAATACGCAGTATTTT
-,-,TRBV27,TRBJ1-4,CASSLQGATNEKLFF,TGTGCCAGCAGTCTACAGGGAGCAACTAATGAAAAACTGTTTTTT
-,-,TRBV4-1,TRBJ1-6,CASRGSSGDNSPLHF,TGCGCCAGCCGGGGATCCTCAGGCGATAATTCACCCCTCCACTTT
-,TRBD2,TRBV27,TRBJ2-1,CASTLRSLSGTYNEQFF,TGTGCCAGCACTCTTCGATCACTAAGCGGGACCTACAATGAGCAGTTCTTC
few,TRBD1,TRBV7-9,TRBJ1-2,CASSVGQGIDYGYTF,TGTGCCAGCTCTGTTGGACAGGGAATTGACTATGGCTACACCTTC